The 24 T cell receptor beta chains below come from one sample, sequenced in a study of T cell changes during pregnancy in multiple sclerosis. Using immunoSEQ multiplex PCR, the repertoire was profiled, and TCRdb retains in-frame clones only, with some absent. The table records roughly 80,000 clones, 90% to 95% of them present only once. The sequenced sample was peripheral blood, obtained in the second trimester of pregnancy. Receptors originate from a female donor with multiple sclerosis, enrolled in a pregnancy study.

J is TRBJ2-5 and V is TRBV10-3; D gene unclear. The germline CDR1 and CDR2 sequences are ENHRY and SYGVKD. CDR3 size: 13 residues. V lost 1 base to trimming and J lost 2 bases, with 5 bases between them. The CDR3 spells CAISEYAQETQYF. CDR3 DNA sequence: TGTGCCATCAGTGAGTATGCGCAAGAGACCCAGTACTTC.

V gene TRBV6-5 combines with J gene TRBJ1-2, with a tentative D call TRBD1 (6 bases). The V gene lost 0 bases and the J gene lost 4 bases, with 15 bases spanning the gap. Germline V gives CDR1 MNHEY, CDR2 SVGAGI. The CDR3 consists of 16 residues. The CDR3 loop is CASSYSSRGPSYGYTF. The CDR3 nucleotides are TGTGCCAGCAGTTACTCGTCCAGGGGCCCGTCCTATGGCTACACCTTC.

The chain links TRBV6-1 to TRBJ1-5, with D possibly being TRBD1 (5 bases). The germline V gene has CDR1 MNHNS and CDR2 SASEGT. The CDR3 extends over 13 amino acids. Trimming removed 4 bases at V and 7 bases at J, with 11 bases between. CDR3 sequence (DNA): TGTGCCAGCAGTGGCAGGGAAGAACAGCCCCAGCATTTT. Its protein product is CASSGREEQPQHF.

The chain has TRBV5-4 and TRBJ2-2; D unclear. CDR3 length: 16 amino acids. CDR1 SGHNT and CDR2 YYREEE come from the germline V gene (reference sequence). Between the trimmed V and J ends, which lost 2 bases and 2 bases, there was a span of 13 bases. The CDR3 reads CASSFSILKNTGELFF. In DNA, the CDR3 is TGTGCCAGCAGCTTTAGTATTCTGAAAAACACCGGGGAGCTGTTTTTT.

The chain joins TRBV6-5 to TRBJ1-4, with a weak D call TRBD1 (6 bases). V gave up 0 bases and J gave up 7 bases, with 15 bases separating them. This CDR3 has 16 residues. Germline CDR1 is MNHEY and CDR2 is SVGAGI. CDR3 region: CASSYSSRGAGEKLFF. In DNA form, the CDR3 reads TGTGCCAGCAGTTACTCGTCCCGGGGGGCTGGTGAAAAACTGTTTTTT.

This clone was seen a single time. This chain links TRBV5-1 with TRBJ2-1, with D possibly matching TRBD2 (7 bases). The V end was cut by 0 bases, the J end by 5 bases, with 12 bases between. Germline V gene sequence: CDR1 SGHRS, CDR2 YFSETQ. This CDR3 comprises 15 residues. The DNA of the CDR3 is TGCGCCAGCAGCTTGGTCGGGGGGCGAGACAATGAGCAGTTCTTC. Protein sequence: CASSLVGGRDNEQFF.

This clone occurred once. The chain combines TRBV30 with TRBJ1-2; a weak D match, TRBD1 (5 bases). The germline CDR1 and CDR2 sequences are GTSNPN and SVGIG (reference sequence). This CDR3 comprises 13 residues. V was shortened by 1 base and J by 8 bases, with 14 bases between the two germline ends. CDR3 DNA sequence: TGTGCCTGGAGTGGGGTCCAGGGTTTAGGCTACACCTTC. Translated, it gives CAWSGVQGLGYTF.

The chain employs TRBV5-1 and TRBJ1-2; 8 bases map to TRBD1. The germline V gene has CDR1 SGHRS and CDR2 YFSETQ. CDR3 size: 14 residues. V was pared by 4 bases and J by 3 bases, with 5 bases of the junction left unmatched. The CDR3 DNA sequence: TGCGCCAGCAGCACCAGGGGGCAGGACTATGGCTACACCTTC. Residues: CASSTRGQDYGYTF. The entire variable domain, with the rest obtained from reference TRBV5-1 and TRBJ1-2, is as follows: KAGVTQTPRYLIKTRGQQVTLSCSPISGHRSVSWYQQTPGQGLQFLFEYFSETQRNKGNFPGRFSGRQFSNSRSEMNVSTLELGDSALYLCASSTRGQDYGYTFGSGTRLTVV.

V gene TRBV7-8 combines with J gene TRBJ1-5; D perhaps matches TRBD1 (6 bases). The CDR3 spans 18 residues. V lost 1 base to trimming and J lost 0 bases, with 16 bases between them. The germline V gene encodes CDR1 SGHVS and CDR2 FQNEAQ. CDR3 sequence reads: CASSLVSTGHYSNQPQHF. The CDR3 region has the DNA TGTGCCAGCAGCTTAGTGTCAACAGGGCATTATAGCAATCAGCCCCAGCATTTT. Using reference TRBV7-8 and TRBJ1-5 for the parts outside the CDR3, the full variable domain is GAGVSQSPRYKVAKRGQDVALRCDPISGHVSLFWYQQALGQGPEFLTYFQNEAQLDKSGLPSDRFFAERPEGSVSTLKIQRTQQEDSAVYLCASSLVSTGHYSNQPQHFGDGTRLSIL.

This chain uses TRBV27 with TRBJ1-5; tentative D call: TRBD1 (6 bases). The CDR3 covers 13 residues. Trimming cost V 6 bases and J 4 bases, with 10 bases left between them. The germline V gene has CDR1 MNHEY and CDR2 SMNVEV (reference sequence). The CDR3 DNA reads TGTGCCAGCAGGGCCAGGGGTAATCAGCCCCAGCATTTT. Translated: CASRARGNQPQHF.

The chain employs TRBV4-1 and TRBJ2-1; a weak D match, TRBD2 (5 bases). Deletions cut 1 base from V and 6 bases from J, with 16 bases between. Per the germline V gene, CDR1 is MGHRA and CDR2 is YSYEKL. The CDR3 is made up of 16 amino acids. The CDR3 region is CASSQGFGRTFNEQFF. CDR3 nucleotides: TGCGCCAGCAGCCAAGGGTTCGGGCGGACTTTCAATGAGCAGTTCTTC.

The rearrangement links TRBV2 to TRBJ1-2, with 9 positions matching TRBD1. CDR1 and CDR2 from the germline V gene are SNHLY and FYNNEI. The CDR3 is made up of 13 amino acids. Losses at the gene ends were 6 bases for V and 8 bases for J; bases not matched to a gene: 7. Here the CDR3 reads CASRHWTGEGYTF. DNA for the CDR3: TGTGCCAGCAGACATTGGACAGGGGAAGGCTACACCTTC.

The chain links TRBV6-5 to TRBJ1-6; possibly TRBD1 for D (5 bases). V lost 6 bases to trimming and J lost 6 bases, with 12 bases between them. This CDR3 spans 14 amino acids. Germline V CDR1 and CDR2: MNHEY, SVGAGI. CDR3 DNA: TGTGCCAGCAGAAACCCCAGGGTTAATTCACCCCTCCACTTT. Residues: CASRNPRVNSPLHF.

The J gene is TRBJ1-3, the V gene TRBV27, with D possibly being TRBD1 (6 bases). Looked up from germline, CDR1 is MNHEY and CDR2 is SMNVEV (reference sequence). This CDR3 contains 16 residues. The ends were cut back, 5 bases at V and 0 bases at J, with 14 bases in the middle. CDR3 protein: CASSKTYRASGNTIYF. CDR3 DNA: TGTGCCAGCAGTAAAACATACAGGGCCTCTGGAAACACCATATATTTT.

The rearrangement links TRBV30 to TRBJ1-5, with unresolved D. Per germline, CDR1 GTSNPN and CDR2 SVGIG (reference sequence). This CDR3 comprises 13 residues. With 4 bases removed from V and 7 bases from J, the gap between germline ends came to 14 bases. The CDR3 loop is CAWTLGLGQPQHF. The CDR3 DNA is TGTGCCTGGACCCTTGGACTCGGGCAGCCCCAGCATTTT.

CDR3 loop: CASSLRAGAEQYF. The DNA of the CDR3 is TGTGCCAGCAGCTTGAGGGCTGGGGCCGAGCAGTACTTC. The chain is built from TRBV5-6 and TRBJ2-7, with a tentative D call TRBD1 (5 bases). V lost 1 base to trimming and J lost 6 bases, with 11 bases between them. Germline V gene data show CDR1 as SGHDT and CDR2 as YYEEEE. The CDR3 totals 13 residues.

V gene TRBV5-5 combines with J gene TRBJ1-2, with D perhaps TRBD1 (5 bases). The CDR3 consists of 15 residues. Germline-derived CDR1 and CDR2 are SGHKS and YYEKEE (reference sequence). V was shortened by 3 bases and J by 3 bases, with 15 bases between the two germline ends. CDR3 sequence reads: CASSSSLRRDYGYTF. The CDR3 DNA sequence: TGTGCCAGCAGCTCGTCCTTGCGCAGGGACTATGGCTACACCTTC.

The chain recombines TRBV29-1 with TRBJ2-1; a weak D match, TRBD2 (6 bases). The V and J ends lost 5 bases and 5 bases respectively, with 19 bases between them. CDR1 and CDR2 (germline): SQVTM, ANQGSEA. This CDR3 contains 15 residues. CDR3 region: CSVPTGGKTHNEQFF. The CDR3 region has the DNA TGCAGCGTTCCCACGGGCGGGAAGACTCACAATGAGCAGTTCTTC.

The V and J genes are TRBV6-4 and TRBJ2-3; TRBD1 is a possible D gene (6 bases). V was pared by 6 bases and J by 0 bases, with 13 bases between. The V gene's germline CDR1 is MRHNA and CDR2 SNTAGT. The CDR3 runs to 15 residues. For the CDR3, the DNA is TGTGCCAGCAGCCCAGGGGAAGTGAGCACAGATACGCAGTATTTT. This encodes CASSPGEVSTDTQYF.

This clone came up once. The chain recombines TRBV30 with TRBJ2-7; tentative D call: TRBD1 (5 bases). Germline CDR1 reads GTSNPN; CDR2 reads SVGIG (reference sequence). There are 12 residues in the CDR3. Between the trimmed V and J ends, which lost 4 bases and 5 bases, there was a span of 12 bases. DNA of the CDR3: TGTGCCTGGAACCAGGGTACCCACGAGCAGTACTTC. Translation gives CAWNQGTHEQYF.

The V gene is TRBV4-2, the J gene TRBJ2-1; 9 bases fit TRBD2. This CDR3 region has 17 residues. The ends lost 0 bases at V and 3 bases at J; junction bases unmatched: 6. Per the germline V gene, CDR1 is LGHNA and CDR2 is YNFKEQ. In nucleotides, the CDR3 is TGTGCCAGCAGCCAAGATCTGCCTAGCGGGGTCTACAATGAGCAGTTCTTC. Its protein product is CASSQDLPSGVYNEQFF.

This clone has more than one count but fewer than ten. This rearrangement joins TRBV9 to TRBJ1-1; 7 bases are a match to TRBD1. The germline gives CDR1 SGDLS, CDR2 YYNGEE. The trim removed 3 bases at V and 2 bases at J, leaving 4 bases unmatched. The CDR3 covers 14 residues. The CDR3, as DNA: TGTGCCAGCAGCGGCCAGGGGGGCAACACTGAAGCTTTCTTT. Translation: CASSGQGGNTEAFF.

The CDR3 bases are TGTGCCAGCAGCGGAGGGACCTCTCCTGGAAACACCATATATTTT. This translates into CASSGGTSPGNTIYF. This chain links TRBV7-6 with TRBJ1-3; tentative D call: TRBD1 (5 bases). The V end was cut by 5 bases, the J end by 2 bases, with 13 bases between. CDR3 length: 15 amino acids. Germline V gene sequence: CDR1 SGHVS, CDR2 FNYEAQ.

This clone was detected once. This chain links TRBV7-9 with TRBJ1-6; D gene uncertain. Germline CDR1 reads SEHNR; CDR2 reads FQNEAQ (reference sequence). The CDR3 has 13 residues. V was cut by 5 bases and J by 9 bases, with 11 bases left in between. The CDR3 region is CASSPSGSSPLHF. In DNA, the CDR3 is TGTGCCAGCAGCCCGTCGGGGAGTTCACCCCTCCACTTT.